The rows below give T cell receptor beta chains drawn from one sample of a study of shared clonotypes between healthy human individuals. TCRdb keeps only in-frame clones here, not all; method: immunoSEQ multiplex PCR. Here the sample spans about 2 million clones, approximately 94% being singletons. Sequencing used naive CD8+ T cells sorted from blood. Every receptor here comes from a young man in good health. CDR3s include the opening cysteine and the closing phenylalanine or tryptophan. The D gene is left open where the match is weak. Expanded clones are given a class, and other clones once, few, many or no size at all.

CDR3nt: TGTGCCAGCACCTGGAGTAGCGGGAGGGTGCCCTACGAGCAGTACTTC
CDR3aa: CASTWSSGRVPYEQYF
j_gene: TRBJ2-7
abundance: -
v_gene: TRBV27
d_gene: TRBD2

CDR3nt: TGCGCCAGCAGCCATCTAGCGCTGGGCACAGATACGCAGTATTTT
CDR3aa: CASSHLALGTDTQYF
j_gene: TRBJ2-3
abundance: -
v_gene: TRBV4-1
d_gene: -

CDR3nt: TGTGCCAGCAACCTCGCGGGGGGACCTACCTACGAGCAGTACTTC
CDR3aa: CASNLAGGPTYEQYF
j_gene: TRBJ2-7
abundance: -
v_gene: TRBV28
d_gene: TRBD2

CDR3nt: TGTGCCAGCAGCCCGGTAGCGGGAATCGGAGAGACCCAGTACTTC
CDR3aa: CASSPVAGIGETQYF
j_gene: TRBJ2-5
abundance: -
v_gene: TRBV7-9
d_gene: TRBD2

CDR3nt: TGTGCCTTGGATGGAGACATTTGGAACACTGAAGCTTTCTTT
CDR3aa: CALDGDIWNTEAFF
j_gene: TRBJ1-1
abundance: few
v_gene: TRBV30
d_gene: -

CDR3nt: TGTGCCAGCTCACCACCCTTAGGTGACGAGCAGTACTTC
CDR3aa: CASSPPLGDEQYF
j_gene: TRBJ2-7
abundance: -
v_gene: TRBV18
d_gene: -

CDR3nt: TGTGCCAGCAGTGATTCAAGGGAAGTAGACTACGAGCAGTACTTC
CDR3aa: CASSDSREVDYEQYF
j_gene: TRBJ2-7
abundance: -
v_gene: TRBV2
d_gene: -

CDR3nt: TGTGCCAGCAGTAGGGGAAGTGGAGATACGCAGTATTTT
CDR3aa: CASSRGSGDTQYF
j_gene: TRBJ2-3
abundance: -
v_gene: TRBV27
d_gene: -

CDR3nt: TGCGCCAGCAGCGGAGAGGACAGGGTACTAACCGGGGAGCTGTTTTTT
CDR3aa: CASSGEDRVLTGELFF
j_gene: TRBJ2-2
abundance: once
v_gene: TRBV5-1
d_gene: TRBD1

CDR3nt: TGTGCCAGCAGCTCCTCCACCAATGAAAAACTGTTTTTT
CDR3aa: CASSSSTNEKLFF
j_gene: TRBJ1-4
abundance: -
v_gene: TRBV7-9
d_gene: -

CDR3nt: TGTGCCAGCAGTTTATCTGCTAGCGGCACCTACGAGCAGTACTTC
CDR3aa: CASSLSASGTYEQYF
j_gene: TRBJ2-7
abundance: -
v_gene: TRBV27
d_gene: TRBD2

CDR3nt: TGTGCCAGTAGTATAGGGGGGTGGCGGAGTAGCTCCTACAATGAGCAGTTCTTC
CDR3aa: CASSIGGWRSSSYNEQFF
j_gene: TRBJ2-1
abundance: -
v_gene: TRBV19
d_gene: -

CDR3nt: TGTGCCAGCAGCAGGGGTTTAGCGGGAGAGTTGGCCGGGGAGCTGTTTTTT
CDR3aa: CASSRGLAGELAGELFF
j_gene: TRBJ2-2
abundance: -
v_gene: TRBV7-8
d_gene: TRBD2

CDR3nt: TGTGCCAGCAGCGGATGGGACCAGAGCTCTGGAAACACCATATATTTT
CDR3aa: CASSGWDQSSGNTIYF
j_gene: TRBJ1-3
abundance: -
v_gene: TRBV7-9
d_gene: -

CDR3nt: TGTGCCAGCAGTTTAGACCCAACTAGGCTGGGATGGAATGAGCAGTTCTTC
CDR3aa: CASSLDPTRLGWNEQFF
j_gene: TRBJ2-1
abundance: once
v_gene: TRBV7-9
d_gene: -

CDR3nt: TGCAGCGTTTGGTCCGGGACAGTCAATCAGCCCCAGCATTTT
CDR3aa: CSVWSGTVNQPQHF
j_gene: TRBJ1-5
abundance: -
v_gene: TRBV29-1
d_gene: TRBD1

CDR3nt: TGTGCCAGCAGCTTATGGGGGGCAGATACGCAGTATTTT
CDR3aa: CASSLWGADTQYF
j_gene: TRBJ2-3
abundance: once
v_gene: TRBV7-9
d_gene: -

CDR3nt: TGTGCCTGGAGTGTAGGCGCGGGCTTCGGGGGCTACACCTTC
CDR3aa: CAWSVGAGFGGYTF
j_gene: TRBJ1-2
abundance: -
v_gene: TRBV30
d_gene: -

CDR3nt: TGTGCCATCAGTGAGTCGGGGGGGGTCCTCACAGATACGCAGTATTTT
CDR3aa: CAISESGGVLTDTQYF
j_gene: TRBJ2-3
abundance: -
v_gene: TRBV10-3
d_gene: TRBD2

CDR3nt: TGCGCCAGCAGCAGCGGGACTAGCGGGGTTCACTCCTACGAGCAGTACTTC
CDR3aa: CASSSGTSGVHSYEQYF
j_gene: TRBJ2-7
abundance: -
v_gene: TRBV5-1
d_gene: TRBD2

CDR3nt: TGCGCCAGCAGCCAAGGTGAGTTCTACGAGCAGTACTTC
CDR3aa: CASSQGEFYEQYF
j_gene: TRBJ2-7
abundance: -
v_gene: TRBV4-1
d_gene: -

CDR3nt: TGCGCCAGCAGCTCCGAGCGGGGACGCACAGATACGCAGTATTTT
CDR3aa: CASSSERGRTDTQYF
j_gene: TRBJ2-3
abundance: -
v_gene: TRBV5-1
d_gene: TRBD2

CDR3nt: TGCGCCAGCAGCCACAGGGGAGGGGACACTGAAGCTTTCTTT
CDR3aa: CASSHRGGDTEAFF
j_gene: TRBJ1-1
abundance: -
v_gene: TRBV4-1
d_gene: -

CDR3nt: TGTGCCAGCAGTGAAAGGGAAGGTTATAATTCACCCCTCCACTTT
CDR3aa: CASSEREGYNSPLHF
j_gene: TRBJ1-6
abundance: -
v_gene: TRBV6-1
d_gene: -

CDR3nt: TGTGCCAGCAGCTTAGACACCCGGTCCTCCTCTAACTATGGCTACACCTTC
CDR3aa: CASSLDTRSSSNYGYTF
j_gene: TRBJ1-2
abundance: -
v_gene: TRBV7-2
d_gene: -

CDR3nt: TGTGCCAGCAGCTCCCCCGCGGGAGTGTGGTACAATGAGCAGTTCTTC
CDR3aa: CASSSPAGVWYNEQFF
j_gene: TRBJ2-1
abundance: -
v_gene: TRBV11-2
d_gene: TRBD2

CDR3nt: TGTGCCAGCAGTGAAAATACCCCCGGGGCAGCGGGGGGGCCCGGTACGCAGTATTTT
CDR3aa: CASSENTPGAAGGPGTQYF
j_gene: TRBJ2-3
abundance: -
v_gene: TRBV6-1
d_gene: TRBD2

CDR3nt: TGTGCCAGCAGTGACGGACAAACCTACGAGCAGTACTTC
CDR3aa: CASSDGQTYEQYF
j_gene: TRBJ2-7
abundance: once
v_gene: TRBV6-5
d_gene: -

CDR3nt: TGTGCCTGGAGTGCCGGATTTACTTACGAGCAGTACTTC
CDR3aa: CAWSAGFTYEQYF
j_gene: TRBJ2-7
abundance: -
v_gene: TRBV30
d_gene: -

CDR3nt: TGTGCCAGCAGCTTAGCACAGGGGGCGATTTACGAGCAGTACTTC
CDR3aa: CASSLAQGAIYEQYF
j_gene: TRBJ2-7
abundance: -
v_gene: TRBV7-6
d_gene: TRBD1

CDR3nt: TGCGCCAGCAGCCATTACCAGGGGGCCAGCAATCAGCCCCAGCATTTT
CDR3aa: CASSHYQGASNQPQHF
j_gene: TRBJ1-5
abundance: -
v_gene: TRBV4-1
d_gene: TRBD1

CDR3nt: TGTGCCAGCAGCTTTCCCGGCGGGGGGGCGCCTGAGCAGTTCTTC
CDR3aa: CASSFPGGGAPEQFF
j_gene: TRBJ2-1
abundance: -
v_gene: TRBV5-6
d_gene: TRBD2

CDR3nt: TGTGCCAGCAGTCTCCAGGAGAACACTGAAGCTTTCTTT
CDR3aa: CASSLQENTEAFF
j_gene: TRBJ1-1
abundance: -
v_gene: TRBV27
d_gene: -

CDR3nt: TGTGCCAGCAGAAGCGGGGGGTTCCAGGATCTTCATTTT
CDR3aa: CASRSGGFQDLHF
j_gene: TRBJ1-5
abundance: -
v_gene: TRBV28
d_gene: -

CDR3nt: TGTGCCAGCAGTTTTCAATTGAACACTGAAGCTTTCTTT
CDR3aa: CASSFQLNTEAFF
j_gene: TRBJ1-1
abundance: once
v_gene: TRBV6-6
d_gene: -